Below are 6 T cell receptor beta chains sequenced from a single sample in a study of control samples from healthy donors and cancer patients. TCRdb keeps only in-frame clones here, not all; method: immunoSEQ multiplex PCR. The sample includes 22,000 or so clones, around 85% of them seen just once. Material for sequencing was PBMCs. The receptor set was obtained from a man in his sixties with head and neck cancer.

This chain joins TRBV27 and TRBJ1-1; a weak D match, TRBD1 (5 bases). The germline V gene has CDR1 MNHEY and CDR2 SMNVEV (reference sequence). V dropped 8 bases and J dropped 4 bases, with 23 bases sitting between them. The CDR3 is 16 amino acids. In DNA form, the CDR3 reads TGTGCCAGCTCCTTGGGGCCGGGGAGGTCGGGCACTGAAGCTTTCTTT. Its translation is CASSLGPGRSGTEAFF.

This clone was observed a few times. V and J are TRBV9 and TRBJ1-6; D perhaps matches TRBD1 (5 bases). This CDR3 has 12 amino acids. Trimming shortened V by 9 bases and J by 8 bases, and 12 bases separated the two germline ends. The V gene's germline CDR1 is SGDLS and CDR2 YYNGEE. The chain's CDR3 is CATGAGDSPLHF. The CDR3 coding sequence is TGTGCCACCGGGGCGGGGGATTCACCCCTCCACTTT.

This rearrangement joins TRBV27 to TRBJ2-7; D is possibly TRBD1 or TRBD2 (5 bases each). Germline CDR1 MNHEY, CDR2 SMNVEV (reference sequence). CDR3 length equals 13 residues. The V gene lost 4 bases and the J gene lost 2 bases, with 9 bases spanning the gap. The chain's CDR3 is CASSWGRTYEQYF. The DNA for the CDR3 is TGTGCCAGCAGTTGGGGACGGACCTACGAGCAGTACTTC.

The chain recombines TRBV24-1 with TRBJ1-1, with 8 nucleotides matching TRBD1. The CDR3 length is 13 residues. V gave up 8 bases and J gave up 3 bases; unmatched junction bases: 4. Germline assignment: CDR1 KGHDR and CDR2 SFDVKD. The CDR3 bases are TGTGCCACCACAGGGGGACAGGACACTGAAGCTTTCTTT. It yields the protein CATTGGQDTEAFF.

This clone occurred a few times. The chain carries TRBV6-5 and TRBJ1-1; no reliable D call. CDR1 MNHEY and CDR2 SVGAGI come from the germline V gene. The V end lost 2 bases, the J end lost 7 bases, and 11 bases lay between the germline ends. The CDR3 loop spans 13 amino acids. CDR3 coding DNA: TGTGCCAGCAGTTACGGGCCTCGAGTTGAAGCTTTCTTT. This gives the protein CASSYGPRVEAFF.

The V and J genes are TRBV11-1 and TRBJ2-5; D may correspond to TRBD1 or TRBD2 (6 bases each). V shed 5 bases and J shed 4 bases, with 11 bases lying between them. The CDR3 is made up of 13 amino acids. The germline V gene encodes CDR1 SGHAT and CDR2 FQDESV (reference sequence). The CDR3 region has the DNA TGTGCCAGCAGCGGGGGGCTAGGAGAGACCCAGTACTTC. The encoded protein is CASSGGLGETQYF.